The next 2 T cell receptor beta chains were all read from a single sample in a study of cytotoxic CD8 clonotypes in ibrutinib-treated CLL. This table comes from immunoSEQ multiplex PCR, and its TCRdb copy is limited to in-frame clones, with some not included. The data show more than 110,000 clones, more than 75% seen once. Sequences were derived from PBMCs, sampled after 24 months of ibrutinib treatment. The source is a human donor with chronic lymphocytic leukemia.

The genes are TRBV30 and TRBJ2-5, with a possible D match to TRBD2 (6 bases). Germline V gene lookup returns CDR1 GTSNPN and CDR2 SVGIG (reference sequence). The CDR3 runs to 14 residues. With 4 bases removed from V and 7 bases from J, the gap between germline ends came to 19 bases. CDR3 coding DNA: TGTGCCTGGACCCCCGGGCTAGCCGGGGGGACCCAGTACTTC. This gives the protein CAWTPGLAGGTQYF.

About this clone itself: One end of the junction does not line up with germline, which may come from a read error. This chain connects TRBV4-3 to TRBJ1-1; the D gene is possibly TRBD1 (5 bases). CDR1 LGHNA and CDR2 YSLEER come from the germline V gene. CDR3 length: 16 residues. As DNA, the CDR3 is TGCGCCAGCAGCCAAGATGGTTGGGGCCCGAACGCTGAAGCTTTCTTT. Encoded protein: CASSQDGWGPNAEAFF.